The clone carrying this T cell receptor (beta chain) was detected only a few times. What it recognizes is unknown. The entry originates in a study of regulatory T cells in long-lasting Graves disease. Study-level points and caveats: Persistent patients shared more public clonotypes (about 2,800) than newly diagnosed patients (around 1,000).

Time point defined: persistent/refractory GD, antithyroid drugs over 5 years with positive TRAb. RNA isolated from PBMCs was used to make the TCR library. Germline lookup yields CDR1 KGHSY and CDR2 FQNENV. The CDR3 consists of 16 residues. Deletions cut 2 bases from V and 0 bases from J, with 13 bases between. Combining iRepertoire HTBI primers with Arm-PCR of CDR3 regions, the authors built TCR beta libraries. Each CDR3 protein is one row after TCRdb ran MiXCR on the multiplex PCR reads. The repertoire holds approximately 380,000 distinct CDR3 sequences, around 21% seen once, with roughly 20% in the top ten.

The clonotype comes from a female donor with Graves disease. The sequencing used peripheral blood mononuclear cells (PBMCs), collected when the disease was refractory, from a patient treated with antithyroid drugs. The gene calls are TRBV16 and TRBJ1-1, with D maybe TRBD1 (6 bases). The CDR3 bases are TGTGCCAGCAGCCAAAGGAAGGGGGTTATGAACACTGAAGCTTTCTTT. Translating gives CASSQRKGVMNTEAFF. Together with reference TRBV16 and TRBJ1-1, the CDR3 gives the full variable domain: GEEVAQTPKHLVRGEGQKAKLYCAPIKGHSYVFWYQQVLKNEFKFLISFQNENVFDETGMPKERFSAKCLPNSPCSLEIQATKLEDSAVYFCASSQRKGVMNTEAFFGQGTRLTVV.